This T cell receptor beta chain stems from a study of vaccination and CD4 T cells after COVID-19. Whole-study results and caveats: The analysis of convalescent patients involved relatively few individuals and lacked early post-infection timepoints.

Treatment noted: approximately nine-day PBMC culture with coronavirus spike peptide pools or control peptides (ViraFEST assay). One should note that the unexposed donor's CD4+ T cells were collected before the COVID-19 pandemic (2011-2018). After being plated at around 2 million per well, PBMCs were cultured with about 10 IU/ml IL-2 and around 11 ug/ml peptide pools. With SARS-CoV-2 S/N and four cold-coronavirus spikes, unexposed-donor CD4+ T cells were probed, cells permitting. A note on this clonotype: Its cognate antigen is unknown.

CD4+ T cells that had been cultured provided DNA sequenced with the Oncomine TCR Beta short-read assay. TCRdb used MiXCR to reprocess the PCR reads, holding one entry per CDR3 protein. Among about 6,600 distinct CDR3 sequences, 30% to 45% were seen once, and the ten largest hold roughly 40%. CDR3 length: 13 amino acids. The V and J ends lost 6 bases and 7 bases, in that order; junction bases with no gene match: 11. Germline CDR1 is DFQATT and CDR2 is SNEGSKA (reference sequence). This TCR was recovered from a human donor in good health. What was sequenced was CD4+ T cells from blood, cultured in vitro. This chain links TRBV20-1 with TRBJ2-7; TRBD2 matches 8 bases. The CDR3 DNA reads as TGCAGTGCCGAGGGAGCGGGGGCTGTAGAGCAGTACTTC. Its translation is CSAEGAGAVEQYF.